This T cell receptor (beta chain) was captured in a study of blood T cell repertoires in COVID-19. This clone was counted only a few times. V lost 4 bases and J lost 7, with 13 bases in between. Looked up from germline, CDR1 is LGHDT and CDR2 is YNNKEL (reference sequence). This CDR3 contains 13 residues. Original methodology: Reference gene primer amplification gave nucleated cell count estimates. Sequenced by immunoSEQ multiplex PCR; TCRdb stores in-frame clones only, minus some. The V and J calls and the clone size are those of that table, but D and trimming were determined from the DNA. Among approximately 97,000 clones, approximately 80% were seen once, and the ten largest hold 3.5% to 5.5%.

This rearrangement joins TRBV3-1 (or the pseudogene TRBV3-2) to TRBJ1-1, with D hard to call. The receptor's source is a human donor in a cohort sampled during active COVID-19. The sequenced sample was peripheral blood. The CDR3 DNA reads as TGTGCCAGCAGCCGAGGGATTTGGGGTGAAGCTTTCTTT. This encodes CASSRGIWGEAFF.